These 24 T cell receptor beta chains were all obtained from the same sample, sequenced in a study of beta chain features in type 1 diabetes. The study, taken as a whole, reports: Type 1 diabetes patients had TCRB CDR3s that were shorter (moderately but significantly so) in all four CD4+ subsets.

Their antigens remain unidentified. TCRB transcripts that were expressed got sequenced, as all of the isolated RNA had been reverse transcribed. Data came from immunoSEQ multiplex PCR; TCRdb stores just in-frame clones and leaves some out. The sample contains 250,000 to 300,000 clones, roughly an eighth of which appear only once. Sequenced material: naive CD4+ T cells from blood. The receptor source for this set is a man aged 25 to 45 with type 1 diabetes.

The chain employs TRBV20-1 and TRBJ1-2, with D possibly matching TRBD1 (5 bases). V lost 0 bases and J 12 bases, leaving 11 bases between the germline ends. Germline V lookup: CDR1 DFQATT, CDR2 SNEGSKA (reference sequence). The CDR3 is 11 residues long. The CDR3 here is CSARDLGENTF. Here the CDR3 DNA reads TGCAGTGCTAGAGATCTAGGGGAAAACACCTTC.

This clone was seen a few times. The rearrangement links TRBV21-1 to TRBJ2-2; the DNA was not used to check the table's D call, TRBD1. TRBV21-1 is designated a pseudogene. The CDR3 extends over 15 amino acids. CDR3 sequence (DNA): TGTGCCAGCAGCAAATGGCCAGGGCGCACCGGGGAGCTGTTTTTT. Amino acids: CASSKWPGRTGELFF.

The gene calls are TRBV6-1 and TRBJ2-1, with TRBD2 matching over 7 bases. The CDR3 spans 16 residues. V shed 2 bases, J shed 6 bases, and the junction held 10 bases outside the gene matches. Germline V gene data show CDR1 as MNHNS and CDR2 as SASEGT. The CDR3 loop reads CASSEIGAGRPNEQFF. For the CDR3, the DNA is TGTGCCAGCAGTGAAATAGGAGCGGGACGGCCCAATGAGCAGTTCTTC.

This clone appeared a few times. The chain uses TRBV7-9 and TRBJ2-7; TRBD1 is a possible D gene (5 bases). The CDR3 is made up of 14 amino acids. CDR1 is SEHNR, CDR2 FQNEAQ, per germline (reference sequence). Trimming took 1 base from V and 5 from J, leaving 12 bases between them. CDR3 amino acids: CASSLVEGVDEQYF. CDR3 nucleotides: TGTGCCAGCAGCTTAGTCGAAGGGGTCGACGAGCAGTACTTC. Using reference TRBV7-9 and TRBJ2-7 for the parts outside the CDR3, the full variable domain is DTGVSQNPRHKITKRGQNVTFRCDPISEHNRLYWYRQTLGQGPEFLTYFQNEAQLEKSRLLSDRFSAERPKGSFSTLEIQRTEQGDSAMYLCASSLVEGVDEQYFGPGTRLTVT.

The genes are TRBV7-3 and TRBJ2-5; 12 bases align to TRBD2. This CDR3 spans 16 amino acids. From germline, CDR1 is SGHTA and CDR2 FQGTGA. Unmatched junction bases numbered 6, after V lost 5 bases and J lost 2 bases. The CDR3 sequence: CASSLGLAGFQETQYF. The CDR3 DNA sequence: TGTGCCAGCAGCCTCGGACTAGCGGGATTTCAAGAGACCCAGTACTTC.

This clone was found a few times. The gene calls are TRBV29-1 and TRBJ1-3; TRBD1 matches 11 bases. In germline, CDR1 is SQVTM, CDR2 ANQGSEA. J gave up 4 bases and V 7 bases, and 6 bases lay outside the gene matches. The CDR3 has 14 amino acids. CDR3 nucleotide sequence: TGCAGCGCCGGGGACAGGGGGGCAGGAAACACCATATATTTT. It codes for CSAGDRGAGNTIYF. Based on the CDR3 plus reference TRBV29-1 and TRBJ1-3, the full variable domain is SAVISQKPSRDICQRGTSLTIQCQVDSQVTMMFWYRQQPGQSLTLIATANQGSEATYESGFVIDKFPISRPNLTFSTLTVSNMSPEDSSIYLCSAGDRGAGNTIYFGEGSWLTVV.

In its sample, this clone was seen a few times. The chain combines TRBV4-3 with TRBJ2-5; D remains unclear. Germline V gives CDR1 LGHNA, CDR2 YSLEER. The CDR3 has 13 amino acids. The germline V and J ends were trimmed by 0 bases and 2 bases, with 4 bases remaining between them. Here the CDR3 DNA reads TGCGCCAGCAGCCAAGATCTTCAAGAGACCCAGTACTTC. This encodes CASSQDLQETQYF.

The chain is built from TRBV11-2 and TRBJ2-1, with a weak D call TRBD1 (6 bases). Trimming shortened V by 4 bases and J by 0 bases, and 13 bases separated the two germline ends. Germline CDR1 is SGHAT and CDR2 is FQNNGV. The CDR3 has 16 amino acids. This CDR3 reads CASSSPRGSSYNEQFF. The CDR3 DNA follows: TGTGCCAGCAGCTCTCCGAGGGGGAGCTCCTACAATGAGCAGTTCTTC. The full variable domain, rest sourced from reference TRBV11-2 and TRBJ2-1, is EAGVAQSPRYKIIEKRQSVAFWCNPISGHATLYWYQQILGQGPKLLIQFQNNGVVDDSQLPKDRFSAERLKGVDSTLKIQPAKLEDSAVYLCASSSPRGSSYNEQFFGPGTRLTVL.

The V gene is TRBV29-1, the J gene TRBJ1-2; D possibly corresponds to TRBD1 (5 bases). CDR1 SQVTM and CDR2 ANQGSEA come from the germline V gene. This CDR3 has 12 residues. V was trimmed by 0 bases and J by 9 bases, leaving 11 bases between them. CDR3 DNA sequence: TGCAGCGTTGAAGATCGGGCAGGGTGCTACACCTTC. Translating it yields CSVEDRAGCYTF. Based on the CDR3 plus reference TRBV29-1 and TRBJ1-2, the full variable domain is SAVISQKPSRDICQRGTSLTIQCQVDSQVTMMFWYRQQPGQSLTLIATANQGSEATYESGFVIDKFPISRPNLTFSTLTVSNMSPEDSSIYLCSVEDRAGCYTFGSGTRLTVV.

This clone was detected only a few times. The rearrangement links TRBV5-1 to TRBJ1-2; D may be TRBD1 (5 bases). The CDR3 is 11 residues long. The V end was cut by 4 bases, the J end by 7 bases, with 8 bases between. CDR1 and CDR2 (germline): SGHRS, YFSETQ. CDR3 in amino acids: CASSAGFGYTF. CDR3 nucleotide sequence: TGCGCCAGCAGCGCAGGGTTTGGCTACACCTTC.

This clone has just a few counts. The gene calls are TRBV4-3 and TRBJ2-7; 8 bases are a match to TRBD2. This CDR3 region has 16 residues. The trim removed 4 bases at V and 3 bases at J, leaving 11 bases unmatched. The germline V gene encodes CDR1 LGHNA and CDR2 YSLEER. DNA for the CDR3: TGCGCCAGCAGCCTTATAGCGGGGCTAGCGAGCTACGAGCAGTACTTC. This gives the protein CASSLIAGLASYEQYF.

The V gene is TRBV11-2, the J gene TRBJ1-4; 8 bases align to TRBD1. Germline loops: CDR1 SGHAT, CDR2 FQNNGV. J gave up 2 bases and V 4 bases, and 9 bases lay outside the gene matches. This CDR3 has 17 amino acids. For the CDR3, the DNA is TGTGCCAGCAGCTATAACCCCAGGGGGCCGACTAATGAAAAACTGTTTTTT. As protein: CASSYNPRGPTNEKLFF.

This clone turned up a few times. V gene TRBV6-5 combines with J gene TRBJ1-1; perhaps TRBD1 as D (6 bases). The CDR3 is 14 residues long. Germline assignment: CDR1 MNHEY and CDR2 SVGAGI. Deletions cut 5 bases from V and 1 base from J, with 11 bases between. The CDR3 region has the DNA TGTGCCAGCAGTAAAGGACAGAGGAACACTGAAGCTTTCTTT. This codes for CASSKGQRNTEAFF.

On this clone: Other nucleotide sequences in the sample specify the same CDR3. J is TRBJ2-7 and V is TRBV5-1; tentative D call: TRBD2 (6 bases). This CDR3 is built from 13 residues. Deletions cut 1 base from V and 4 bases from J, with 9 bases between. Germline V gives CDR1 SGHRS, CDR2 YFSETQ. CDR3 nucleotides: TGCGCCAGCAGCTTGACCGGGGGATACGAGCAGTACTTC. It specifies CASSLTGGYEQYF.

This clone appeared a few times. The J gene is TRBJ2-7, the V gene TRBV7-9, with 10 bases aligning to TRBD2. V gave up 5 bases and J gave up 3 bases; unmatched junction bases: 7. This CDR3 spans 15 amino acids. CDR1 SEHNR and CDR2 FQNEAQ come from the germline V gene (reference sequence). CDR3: CASSEAGGPDYEQYF. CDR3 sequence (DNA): TGTGCCAGCAGCGAAGCGGGAGGGCCCGACTACGAGCAGTACTTC.

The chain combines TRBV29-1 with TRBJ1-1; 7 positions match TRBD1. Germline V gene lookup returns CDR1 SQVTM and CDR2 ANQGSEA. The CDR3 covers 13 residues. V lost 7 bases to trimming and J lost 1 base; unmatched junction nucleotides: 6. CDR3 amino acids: CSARGVTNTEAFF. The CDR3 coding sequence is TGCAGCGCCAGGGGGGTCACGAACACTGAAGCTTTCTTT.

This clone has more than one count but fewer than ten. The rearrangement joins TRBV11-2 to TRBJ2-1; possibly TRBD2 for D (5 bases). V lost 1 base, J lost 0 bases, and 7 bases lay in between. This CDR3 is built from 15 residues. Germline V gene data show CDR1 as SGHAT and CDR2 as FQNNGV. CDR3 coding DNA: TGTGCCAGCAGCTTAGCGGGGAGCTCCTACAATGAGCAGTTCTTC. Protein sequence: CASSLAGSSYNEQFF.

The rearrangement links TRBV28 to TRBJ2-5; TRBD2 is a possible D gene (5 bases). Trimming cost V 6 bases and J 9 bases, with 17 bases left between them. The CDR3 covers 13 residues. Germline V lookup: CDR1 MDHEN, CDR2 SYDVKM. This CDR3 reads CASSPTLHGAQYF. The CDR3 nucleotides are TGTGCCAGCAGCCCAACCCTCCACGGGGCCCAGTACTTC.

The DNA for the CDR3 is TGCAGCGCCGGGATCCTAGCGGGAGCCGGCACAGATACGCAGTATTTT. Its protein product is CSAGILAGAGTDTQYF. V and J are TRBV29-1 and TRBJ2-3, with TRBD2 matching 10 bases. With V trimmed by 7 bases and J by 1 base, 11 bases remained unmatched. Germline CDR1 and CDR2: SQVTM and ANQGSEA. This CDR3 is built from 16 residues.

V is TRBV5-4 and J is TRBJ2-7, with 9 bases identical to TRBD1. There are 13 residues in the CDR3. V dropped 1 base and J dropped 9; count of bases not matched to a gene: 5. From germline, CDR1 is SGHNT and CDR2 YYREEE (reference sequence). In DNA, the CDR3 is TGTGCCAGCAGCTTGTTTCCGGGACAGGGGCAGTACTTC. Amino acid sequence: CASSLFPGQGQYF.

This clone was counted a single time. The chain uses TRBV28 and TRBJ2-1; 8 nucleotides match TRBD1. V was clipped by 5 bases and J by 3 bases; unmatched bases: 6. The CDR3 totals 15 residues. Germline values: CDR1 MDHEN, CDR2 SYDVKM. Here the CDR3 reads CASSLGQGLYNEQFF. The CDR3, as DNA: TGTGCCAGCAGTCTTGGACAGGGCCTCTACAATGAGCAGTTCTTC. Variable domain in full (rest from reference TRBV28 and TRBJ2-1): DVKVTQSSRYLVKRTGEKVFLECVQDMDHENMFWYRQDPGLGLRLIYFSYDVKMKEKGDIPEGYSVSREKKERFSLILESASTNQTSMYLCASSLGQGLYNEQFFGPGTRLTVL.

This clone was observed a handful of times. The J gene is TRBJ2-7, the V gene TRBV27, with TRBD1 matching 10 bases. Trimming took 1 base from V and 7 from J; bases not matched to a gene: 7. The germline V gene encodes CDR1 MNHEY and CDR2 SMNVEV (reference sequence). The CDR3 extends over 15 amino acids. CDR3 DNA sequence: TGTGCCAGCAGTTTATGGGGACAGGGGAGGTTGGAGCAGTACTTC. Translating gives CASSLWGQGRLEQYF.

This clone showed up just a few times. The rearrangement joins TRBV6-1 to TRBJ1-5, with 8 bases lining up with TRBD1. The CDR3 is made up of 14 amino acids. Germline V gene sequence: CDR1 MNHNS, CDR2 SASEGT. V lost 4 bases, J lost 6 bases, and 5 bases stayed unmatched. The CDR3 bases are TGTGCCAGCAGTGGGCAGGGGGCGATTCAGCCCCAGCATTTT. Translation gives CASSGQGAIQPQHF.

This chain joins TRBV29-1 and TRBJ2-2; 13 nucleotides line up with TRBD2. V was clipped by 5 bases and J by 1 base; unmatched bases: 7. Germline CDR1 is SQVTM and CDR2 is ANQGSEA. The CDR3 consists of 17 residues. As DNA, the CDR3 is TGCAGCGTTAGGGGGACTAGCGGGAAAATGAACACCGGGGAGCTGTTTTTT. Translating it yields CSVRGTSGKMNTGELFF.